This T cell receptor beta chain was sequenced during a study of metastatic and nonmetastatic thyroid tumors. Thyroid surgery had not been preceded by any treatment in any patient. TCRdb re-clonotyped the PCR reads through MiXCR. The data contain 20,000 to 25,000 clones, 20% of them singletons. This clone occurred many times. Sequenced sample: blood. The clonotype comes from a female donor with papillary thyroid cancer or a benign thyroid nodule (not recorded which). Some clones in this sample may be carry-over from other donors' samples.

In DNA, the CDR3 is TGTGCCAGCAGTCTATACGCGGACAGGGAAGAGACCCAGTACTTC. This encodes CASSLYADREETQYF. The V gene is TRBV2, the J gene TRBJ2-5; 8 bases line up with TRBD1. The germline gives CDR1 SNHLY, CDR2 FYNNEI. This CDR3 is 15 amino acids long. After removal of 5 bases from V and 3 bases from J, the junction contained 8 bases not matched to a gene.